What follows is one T cell receptor (beta chain) and its context. As yet, its antigen is unknown. The same CDR3 arises from other DNA sequences in this sample as well. Original processing methods: For the immunoSEQ data, sequences were junction-only without quality scores, so filtering differed. TCRdb's copy holds only in-frame clones and misses some; the assay was immunoSEQ multiplex PCR. The V and J calls and clone size come from that table; D and trimming were worked out from the DNA. The sample lists roughly 2.4 million clones; around 95% were seen once. This sample is drawn from a study of shared clonotypes between healthy human individuals. Study as a whole: Used for every donor were three CD4 naive, three CD4 memory, two CD8 naive and one CD8 memory plate. Study results and limitations: Relative to clonotypes present in all four donors, those not shared had lower generation probabilities.

The CDR3 covers 15 residues. Germline assignment: CDR1 LNHDA and CDR2 SQIVND (reference sequence). V gave up 1 base and J gave up 2 bases, with 6 bases separating them. This receptor was taken from a young man in good health. The sample consisted of naive CD4+ T cells sorted from blood. Subset noted: CD45RA+ positively selected. J is TRBJ1-6 and V is TRBV19, with a possible D match to TRBD1 (5 bases). CDR3 sequence: CASSIGGAYNSPLHF. CDR3 coding DNA: TGTGCCAGTAGTATAGGAGGGGCCTATAATTCACCCCTCCACTTT.